Listed here are 13 T cell receptor beta chains from one sample, sequenced in a study of blood T cells in healthy people across ages. A second PCR, run for about 6 to 11 cycles, used a sample-barcoded 5' primer plus a J-beta primer mix. MiXCR, applied by TCRdb to the 5' RACE reads, yields one record per CDR3 protein. The sample has some 1.5 million distinct CDR3 sequences; over 25% are singletons. Sample: blood. All receptors derive from a woman younger than 45 in good health.

Turning to this clonotype: One end of the junction fails to match germline, which may point to a read error. The gene calls are TRBV5-1 and TRBJ2-7, with D perhaps matching TRBD1 (6 bases). The germline V gene has CDR1 SGHRS and CDR2 YFSETQ. The CDR3 runs 15 residues. The CDR3 is CAISSDRGPTMEQYF. DNA of the CDR3: TGCGCCATCAGCTCGGACAGAGGCCCTACGATGGAGCAGTACTTC.

This chain links TRBV5-1 with TRBJ2-2; D uncertain. The CDR3 has 14 residues. The germline V gene encodes CDR1 SGHRS and CDR2 YFSETQ. The V end lost 6 bases, the J end lost 1 base, and 10 bases lay between the germline ends. In DNA, the CDR3 is TGCGCCAGCATGGGAACGGGGAACACCGGGGAGCTGTTTTTT. It specifies CASMGTGNTGELFF.

This clonotype showed up many times. The rearrangement uses TRBV7-6 and TRBJ2-3, with D tentatively TRBD2 (5 bases). Germline loops: CDR1 SGHVS, CDR2 FNYEAQ. V was clipped by 7 bases and J by 5 bases, with 7 bases between them. The CDR3 spans 11 residues. CDR3 bases: TGTGCCAGCATCGGAGGAGATACGCAGTATTTT. As protein: CASIGGDTQYF. Together with reference TRBV7-6 and TRBJ2-3, the CDR3 gives the full variable domain: GAGVSQSPRYKVTKRGQDVALRCDPISGHVSLYWYRQALGQGPEFLTYFNYEAQQDKSGLPNDRFSAERPEGSISTLTIQRTEQRDSAMYRCASIGGDTQYFGPGTRLTVL.

To note about this clonotype: A much larger clone lies a single base off, so this may be a read error. This chain connects TRBV29-1 to TRBJ1-1; tentatively, D is TRBD1 (6 bases). The CDR3 is made up of 13 amino acids. CDR1 and CDR2 (germline): SQVTM, ANQGSEA. The germline V and J ends were trimmed by 6 bases and 4 bases, with 15 bases remaining between them. CDR3 protein: CSVSTGICTEAFF. CDR3 sequence (DNA): TGCAGCGTATCTACAGGGATTTGCACTGAAGCTTTCTTT.

This clonotype was seen repeatedly, ten times or more. One end of the junction fails to match germline, which may point to a read error. The rearrangement links TRBV9 to TRBJ2-5; 9 nucleotides match TRBD1. Germline V gene data show CDR1 as SGDLS and CDR2 as YYNGEE. The CDR3 sequence is 14 residues long. CDR3 nucleotides: TGCGCCAGCAGCGTCGGACAGGGGCTAGAGACCCAGTACTTC. Amino acids: CASSVGQGLETQYF. The variable domain in full, with the rest retrieved from reference TRBV9 and TRBJ2-5, is DSGVTQTPKHLITATGQRVTLRCSPRSGDLSVYWYQQSLDQGLQFLIQYYNGEERAKGNILERFSAQQFPDLHSELNLSSLELGDSALYFCASSVGQGLETQYFGPGTRLLVL.

The gene calls are TRBV28 and TRBJ2-1; D ambiguous. The CDR3 runs to 13 residues. The germline gives CDR1 MDHEN, CDR2 SYDVKM. V dropped 7 bases and J dropped 9 bases, with 16 bases sitting between them. The CDR3, as DNA: TGTGCCAGCATTGCGTCCGCCCCCAGTGAGCAGTTCTTC. Translated: CASIASAPSEQFF.

The chain joins TRBV14 to TRBJ1-5; D might be TRBD1 (5 bases). Trimming cost V 3 bases and J 6 bases, with 9 bases left between them. The germline V gene has CDR1 SGHDN and CDR2 FVKESK. CDR3 size: 13 residues. The CDR3 DNA reads TGTGCCAGCAGCCAGACAGTGACTCAGCCCCAGCATTTT. This translates into CASSQTVTQPQHF.

The chain links TRBV5-5 to TRBJ2-7; D gene unclear. The end of the DNA fits TRBJ2-5 better, so the J call may be wrong. The CDR3 extends over 14 amino acids. Per the germline V gene, CDR1 is SGHKS and CDR2 is YYEKEE (reference sequence). The CDR3 sequence is CASSLLALGETQYF. The CDR3, as DNA: TGTGCCAGCAGCTTGCTGGCGCTTGGTGAGACCCAGTACTTC.

This chain connects TRBV2 to TRBJ2-3, with TRBD2 identical over 9 bases. Germline loops: CDR1 SNHLY, CDR2 FYNNEI. The CDR3 length is 14 residues. V lost 5 bases and J lost 5; bases outside the gene matches: 5. Written as DNA, the CDR3 is TGTGCCAGCAGTAAAAATAGCGGGGGAGATACGCAGTATTTT. This sequence encodes CASSKNSGGDTQYF. The complete variable domain, with remaining parts taken from reference TRBV2 and TRBJ2-3, reads EPEVTQTPSHQVTQMGQEVILRCVPISNHLYFYWYRQILGQKVEFLVSFYNNEISEKSEIFDDQFSVERPDGSNFTLKIRSTKLEDSAMYFCASSKNSGGDTQYFGPGTRLTVL.

Worth noting for this clonotype: A much larger clone lies one base from this, so it may be a read error. V and J are TRBV11-2 and TRBJ2-5; 7 bases are shared with TRBD2. This CDR3 is 16 amino acids long. J lost 2 bases, V lost 7 bases, and 13 bases had no gene match. From germline, CDR1 is SGHAT and CDR2 FQNNGV. The chain's CDR3 is CASTLSGLVSQETQYF. CDR3 bases: TGTGCCAGCACCCTGTCCGGACTAGTATCTCAAGAGACCCAGTACTTC. The whole variable domain, filled in from reference TRBV11-2 and TRBJ2-5, reads EAGVAQSPRYKIIEKRQSVAFWCNPISGHATLYWYQQILGQGPKLLIQFQNNGVVDDSQLPKDRFSAERLKGVDSTLKIQPAKLEDSAVYLCASTLSGLVSQETQYFGPGTRLLVL.

V usage is TRBV20-1 and J usage is TRBJ1-5; 9 bases are shared with TRBD1. V gave up 3 bases and J gave up 3 bases; unmatched junction bases: 6. The CDR3 length is 15 residues. Looked up from germline, CDR1 is DFQATT and CDR2 is SNEGSKA (reference sequence). Here the CDR3 DNA reads TGCAGTGCTAGGGCTACAGGGGGCGTCAATCAGCCCCAGCATTTT. Translating gives CSARATGGVNQPQHF.

This clonotype turned up a few times. CDR3 protein: CSAGNGGGGELFF. For the CDR3, the DNA is TGCAGTGCCGGCAATGGTGGGGGCGGGGAGCTGTTTTTT. This chain uses TRBV20-1 with TRBJ2-2; the D gene could be TRBD1 or TRBD2 (5 bases each). The V gene's germline CDR1 is DFQATT and CDR2 SNEGSKA (reference sequence). V was shortened by 6 bases and J by 7 bases, with 15 bases between the two germline ends. This CDR3 is built from 13 residues.

As for this clonotype: Possible read error: a much larger clone is one base away. The chain couples TRBV24-1 to TRBJ2-5, with unresolved D. The ends were cut back, 2 bases at V and 11 bases at J, with 11 bases in the middle. The CDR3 contains 12 residues. Germline assignment: CDR1 KGHDR and CDR2 SFDVKD. In nucleotides, the CDR3 is TGTGCCACCAGTGATTGGGTAGGTGAGCAGTACTTC. This gives the protein CATSDWVGEQYF.